What follows is one T cell receptor beta chain and its context. What it binds is not known. Method: immunoSEQ multiplex PCR; TCRdb's copy keeps in-frame clones and lacks some. Found here are approximately 110,000 clones, about 90% of them singletons; the top ten hold 4% to 5%. These data come from a study of T cell responses to AZD1222 COVID-19 vaccine. Overall study context: Pooled in the analysis were second doses at about 4 or about 12 weeks. Study results and caveats: Donors, mostly white British, included more females; clonal diversity was possibly underestimated.

Trimming stripped 1 base from V and 0 bases from J, with 9 bases between. CDR1 and CDR2 (germline): SGHAT, FQNNGV. This CDR3 is built from 16 residues. The sequence derives from an adult in good health. The chain is built from TRBV11-2 and TRBJ1-4; the D gene is possibly TRBD1 (6 bases). This sample comprised peripheral blood, obtained on day 0 of AZD1222 vaccination. CDR3 DNA sequence: TGTGCCAGCAGCTTAGGGGACACCGCAACTAATGAAAAACTGTTTTTT. This sequence encodes CASSLGDTATNEKLFF.